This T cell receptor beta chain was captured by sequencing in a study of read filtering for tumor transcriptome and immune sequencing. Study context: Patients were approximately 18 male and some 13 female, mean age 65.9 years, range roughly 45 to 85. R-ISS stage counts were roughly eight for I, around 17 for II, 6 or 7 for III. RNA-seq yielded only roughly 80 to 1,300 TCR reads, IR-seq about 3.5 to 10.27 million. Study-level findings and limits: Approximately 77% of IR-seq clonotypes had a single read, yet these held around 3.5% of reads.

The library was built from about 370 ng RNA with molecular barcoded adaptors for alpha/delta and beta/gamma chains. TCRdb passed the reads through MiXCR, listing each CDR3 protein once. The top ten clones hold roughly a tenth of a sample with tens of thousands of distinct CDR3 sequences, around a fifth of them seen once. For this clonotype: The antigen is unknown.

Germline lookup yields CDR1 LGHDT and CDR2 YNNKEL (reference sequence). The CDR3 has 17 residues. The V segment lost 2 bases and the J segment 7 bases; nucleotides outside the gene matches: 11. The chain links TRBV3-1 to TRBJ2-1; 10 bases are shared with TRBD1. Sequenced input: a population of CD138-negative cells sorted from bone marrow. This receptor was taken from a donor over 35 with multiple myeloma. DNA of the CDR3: TGTGCCAGCAGCCAACAGGCAAGGACAGGGGGATGGAATGAGCAGTTCTTC. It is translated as CASSQQARTGGWNEQFF.